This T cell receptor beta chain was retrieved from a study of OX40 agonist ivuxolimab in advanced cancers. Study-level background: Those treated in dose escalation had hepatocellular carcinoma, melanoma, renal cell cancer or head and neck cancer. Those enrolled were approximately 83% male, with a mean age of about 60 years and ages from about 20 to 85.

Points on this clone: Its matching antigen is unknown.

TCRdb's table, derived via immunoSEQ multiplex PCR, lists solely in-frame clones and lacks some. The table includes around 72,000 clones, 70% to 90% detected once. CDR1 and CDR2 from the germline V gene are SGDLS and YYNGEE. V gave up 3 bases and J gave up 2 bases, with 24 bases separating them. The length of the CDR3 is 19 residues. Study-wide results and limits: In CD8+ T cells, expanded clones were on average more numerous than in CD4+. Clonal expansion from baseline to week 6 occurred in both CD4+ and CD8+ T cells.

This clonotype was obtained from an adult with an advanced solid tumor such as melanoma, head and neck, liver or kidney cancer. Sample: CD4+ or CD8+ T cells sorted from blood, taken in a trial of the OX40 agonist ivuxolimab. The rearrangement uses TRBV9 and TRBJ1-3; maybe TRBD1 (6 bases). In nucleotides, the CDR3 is TGTGCCAGCAGCGCCCTAGGGGGGGCCCCACGGAGCCCTGGAAACACCATATATTTT. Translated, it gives CASSALGGAPRSPGNTIYF.